The T cell receptor (beta chain) under discussion was sequenced for a study of cytomegalovirus exposure and HLA in healthy donors. This CDR3 is 13 amino acids long. CDR1 is SGHRS and CDR2 is YFSETQ in the germline V gene. Trimming cost V 3 bases and J 1 base, with 7 bases left between them. The PCR made use of 60 Vbeta and 13 Jbeta primers. TCRdb's table, derived via immunoSEQ multiplex PCR, lists solely in-frame clones and lacks some. The sample shows some 140,000 clones, over 65% of them seen only once. This clone was counted a few times. The sample contains more than one DNA sequence encoding this CDR3.

V gene TRBV5-1 combines with J gene TRBJ1-1; D might be TRBD1 (5 bases). The TCR originated in a middle-aged woman in good health and CMV-seronegative. The source material was PBMCs. The DNA of the CDR3 is TGCGCCAGCAGCTCTCAGGGGAACACTGAAGCTTTCTTT. Protein sequence: CASSSQGNTEAFF.